These T cell receptor beta chains were read from a single sample in a study of long-term antiretroviral therapy in people with HIV. The data were produced by immunoSEQ multiplex PCR, yet TCRdb's version contains in-frame clones alone and is incomplete. The sample lists 35,000 to 40,000 clones, over 75% seen once, with 8% to 11% in the top ten. The material was unsorted PBMCs, obtained 2.2 years after starting antiretroviral therapy. Every receptor here comes from a man younger than 35 with HIV. CDR3s leave out the opening cysteine and the closing phenylalanine or tryptophan. Fields, in order: V gene, CDR3 protein.

TRBV19 | ASSIAEAGTGNYYEQY
TRBV29-1 | SVDYGDYGYT
TRBV4-1 | ASRSPGTGVFTDTQY
TRBV5-1 | ASSLSRAYTDTQY
TRBV29-1 | SVELGAETQY
TRBV7-9 | ASSLARVTNTGELF
TRBV30 | AWSVDRDQPQH
TRBV27 | ASSRGGVAYNEQF
TRBV10-3 | AISESQRYQETQY
TRBV30 | AWDTTGFTEAF
TRBV5-4 | ASSFGEYEQY
TRBV6-4 | ASSPEGQGARGYT
TRBV6-5 | ASSPETGGYNEQF
TRBV5-4 | ASSLEVAGDAYEQY
TRBV4-1 | ASSQVQQWGYEQY
TRBV30 | AWSVRRAAEAF